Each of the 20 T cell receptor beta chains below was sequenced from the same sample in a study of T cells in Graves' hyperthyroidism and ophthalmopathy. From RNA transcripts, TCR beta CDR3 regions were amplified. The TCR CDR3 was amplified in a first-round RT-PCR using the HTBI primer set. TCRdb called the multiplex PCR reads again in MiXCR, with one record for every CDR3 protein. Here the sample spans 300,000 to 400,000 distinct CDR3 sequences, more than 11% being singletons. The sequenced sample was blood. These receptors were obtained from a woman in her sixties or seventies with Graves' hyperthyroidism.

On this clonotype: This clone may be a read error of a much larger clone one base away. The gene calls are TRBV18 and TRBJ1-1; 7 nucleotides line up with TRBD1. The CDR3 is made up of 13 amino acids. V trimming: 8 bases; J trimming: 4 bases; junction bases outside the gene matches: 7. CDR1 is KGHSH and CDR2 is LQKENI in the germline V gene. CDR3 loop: CASAQDRATEAFF. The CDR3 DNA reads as TGTGCCAGCGCACAAGACAGGGCCACTGAAGCTTTCTTT. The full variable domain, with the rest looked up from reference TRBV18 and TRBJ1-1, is NAGVMQNPRHLVRRRGQEARLRCSPMKGHSHVYWYRQLPEEGLKFMVYLQKENIIDESGMPKERFSAEFPKEGPSILRIQQVVRGDSAAYFCASAQDRATEAFFGQGTRLTVV.

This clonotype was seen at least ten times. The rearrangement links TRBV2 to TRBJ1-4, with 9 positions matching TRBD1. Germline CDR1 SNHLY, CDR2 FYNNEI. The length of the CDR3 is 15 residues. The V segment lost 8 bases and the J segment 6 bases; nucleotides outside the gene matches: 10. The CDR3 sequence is CASLRDRDLDEKLFF. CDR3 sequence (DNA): TGTGCCAGCCTGAGGGACAGGGACTTGGATGAAAAACTGTTTTTT.

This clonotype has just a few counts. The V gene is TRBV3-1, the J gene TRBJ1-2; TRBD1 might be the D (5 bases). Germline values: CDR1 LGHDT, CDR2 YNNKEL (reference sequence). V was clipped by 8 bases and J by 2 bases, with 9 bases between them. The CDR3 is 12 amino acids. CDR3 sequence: CASRGRNYGYTF. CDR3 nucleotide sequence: TGTGCCAGCCGGGGGAGAAACTATGGCTACACCTTC.

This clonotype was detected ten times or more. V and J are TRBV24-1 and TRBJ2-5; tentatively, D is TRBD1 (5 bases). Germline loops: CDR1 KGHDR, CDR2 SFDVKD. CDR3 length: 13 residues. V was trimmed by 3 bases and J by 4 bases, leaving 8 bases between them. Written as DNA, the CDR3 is TGTGCCACCAGTGATGGGGCGTTAGAGACCCAGTACTTC. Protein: CATSDGALETQYF.

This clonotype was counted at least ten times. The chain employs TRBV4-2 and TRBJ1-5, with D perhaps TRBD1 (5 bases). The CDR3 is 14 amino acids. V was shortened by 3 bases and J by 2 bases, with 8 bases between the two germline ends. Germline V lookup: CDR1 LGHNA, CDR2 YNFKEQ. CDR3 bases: TGTGCCAGCAGCCAGGGGGTGGGCAATCAGCCCCAGCATTTT. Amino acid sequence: CASSQGVGNQPQHF.

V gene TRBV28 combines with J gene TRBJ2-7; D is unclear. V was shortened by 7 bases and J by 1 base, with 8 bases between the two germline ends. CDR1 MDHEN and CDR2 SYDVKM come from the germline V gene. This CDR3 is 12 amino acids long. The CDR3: CASTKGSYEQYF. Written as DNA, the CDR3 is TGTGCCAGCACAAAGGGTTCCTACGAGCAGTACTTC.

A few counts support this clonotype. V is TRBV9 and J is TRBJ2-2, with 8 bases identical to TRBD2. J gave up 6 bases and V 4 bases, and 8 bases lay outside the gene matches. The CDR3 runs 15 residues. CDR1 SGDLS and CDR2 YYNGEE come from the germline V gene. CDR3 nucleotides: TGTGCCAGCAGCCCGCGGACTAGCTTGTCCGGGGAGCTGTTTTTT. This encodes CASSPRTSLSGELFF.

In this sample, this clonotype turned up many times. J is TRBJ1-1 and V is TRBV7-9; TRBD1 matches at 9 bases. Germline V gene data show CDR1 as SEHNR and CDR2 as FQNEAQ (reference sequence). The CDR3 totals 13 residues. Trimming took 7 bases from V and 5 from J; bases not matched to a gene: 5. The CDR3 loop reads CASKQGARTEAFF. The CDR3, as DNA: TGTGCCAGCAAACAGGGGGCGAGGACTGAAGCTTTCTTT.

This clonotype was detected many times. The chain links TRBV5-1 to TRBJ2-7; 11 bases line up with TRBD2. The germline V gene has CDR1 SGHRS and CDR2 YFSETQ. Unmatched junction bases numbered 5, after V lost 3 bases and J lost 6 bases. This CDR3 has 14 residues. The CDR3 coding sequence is TGCGCCAGCAGCTCAACTAGCGGGAGTGGCGAGCAGTACTTC. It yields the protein CASSSTSGSGEQYF.

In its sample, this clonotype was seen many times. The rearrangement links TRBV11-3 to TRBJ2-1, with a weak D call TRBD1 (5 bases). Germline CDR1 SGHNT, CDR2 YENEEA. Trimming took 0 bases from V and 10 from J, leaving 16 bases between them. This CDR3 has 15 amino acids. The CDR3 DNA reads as TGTGCCAGCAGCTTAGACCCAGGGTCTCATCGCGAGCAGTTCTTC. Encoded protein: CASSLDPGSHREQFF.

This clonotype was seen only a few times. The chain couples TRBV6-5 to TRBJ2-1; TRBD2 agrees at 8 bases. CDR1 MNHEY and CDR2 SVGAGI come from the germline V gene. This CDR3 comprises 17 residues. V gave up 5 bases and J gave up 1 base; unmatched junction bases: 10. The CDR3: CASSTDLAGRSYNEQFF. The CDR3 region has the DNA TGTGCCAGCAGTACCGACCTAGCGGGCCGGTCCTACAATGAGCAGTTCTTC.

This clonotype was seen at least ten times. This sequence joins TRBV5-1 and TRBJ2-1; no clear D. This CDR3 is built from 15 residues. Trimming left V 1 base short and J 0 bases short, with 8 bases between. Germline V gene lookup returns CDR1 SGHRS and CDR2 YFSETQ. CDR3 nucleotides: TGCGCCAGCAGCTTGCGGTTGCTCTCCTACAATGAGCAGTTCTTC. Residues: CASSLRLLSYNEQFF.

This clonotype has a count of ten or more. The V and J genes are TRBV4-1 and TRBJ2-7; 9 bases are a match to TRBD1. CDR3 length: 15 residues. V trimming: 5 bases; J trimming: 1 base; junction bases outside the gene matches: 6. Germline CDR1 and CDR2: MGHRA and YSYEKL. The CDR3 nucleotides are TGCGCCAGCAGCTCGGACAGGGGTGGATCCTACGAGCAGTACTTC. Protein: CASSSDRGGSYEQYF.

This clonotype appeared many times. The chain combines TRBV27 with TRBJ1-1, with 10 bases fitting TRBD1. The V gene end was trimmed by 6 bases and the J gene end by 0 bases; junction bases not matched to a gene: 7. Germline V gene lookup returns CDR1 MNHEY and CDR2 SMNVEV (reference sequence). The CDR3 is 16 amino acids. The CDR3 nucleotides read TGTGCCAGCAGGCGCGGACAGGGGGGTATGAACACTGAAGCTTTCTTT. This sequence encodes CASRRGQGGMNTEAFF.

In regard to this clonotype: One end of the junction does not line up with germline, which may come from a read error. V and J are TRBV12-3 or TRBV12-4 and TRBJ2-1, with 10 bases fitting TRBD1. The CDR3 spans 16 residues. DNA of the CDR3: TGTGCCAGCAGCTTAGCTGTGACAGGGGGCAACAATGAGCAGTTCTTC. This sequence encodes CASSLAVTGGNNEQFF.

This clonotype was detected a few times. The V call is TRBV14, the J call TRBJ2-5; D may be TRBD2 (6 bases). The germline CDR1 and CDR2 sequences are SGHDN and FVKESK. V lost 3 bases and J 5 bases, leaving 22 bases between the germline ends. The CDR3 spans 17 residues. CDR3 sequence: CASSHVTLARRDETQYF. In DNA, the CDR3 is TGTGCCAGCAGCCATGTTACCTTAGCGCGGAGGGATGAGACCCAGTACTTC.

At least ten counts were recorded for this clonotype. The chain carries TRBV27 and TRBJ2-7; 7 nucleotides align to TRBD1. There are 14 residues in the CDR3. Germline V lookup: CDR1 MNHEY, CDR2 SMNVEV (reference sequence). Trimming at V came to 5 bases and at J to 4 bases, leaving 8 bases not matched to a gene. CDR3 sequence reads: CASSKRQGQYEQYF. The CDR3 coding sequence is TGTGCCAGCAGTAAAAGACAGGGACAGTACGAGCAGTACTTC.

DNA for the CDR3: TGTGCCAGCAGAGGGACAGTCGCGGATGAGCAGTTCTTC. This gives the protein CASRGTVADEQFF. The J gene is TRBJ2-1, the V gene TRBV25-1; 7 nucleotides align to TRBD1. The germline V gene encodes CDR1 MGHDK and CDR2 SYGVNS. The length of the CDR3 is 13 residues. Trimming took 6 bases from V and 8 from J; bases not matched to a gene: 7.

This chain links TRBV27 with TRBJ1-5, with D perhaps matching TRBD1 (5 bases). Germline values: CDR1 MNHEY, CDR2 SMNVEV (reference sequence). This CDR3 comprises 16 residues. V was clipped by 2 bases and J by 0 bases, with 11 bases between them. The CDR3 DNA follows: TGTGCCAGCAGTTTAAGACAGCCATATAGCAATCAGCCCCAGCATTTT. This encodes CASSLRQPYSNQPQHF.

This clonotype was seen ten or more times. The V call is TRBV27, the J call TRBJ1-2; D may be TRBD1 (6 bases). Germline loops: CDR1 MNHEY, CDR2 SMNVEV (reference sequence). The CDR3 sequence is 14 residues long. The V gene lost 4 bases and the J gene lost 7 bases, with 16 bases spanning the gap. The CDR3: CASSSDGTTRGYTF. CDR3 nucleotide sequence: TGTGCCAGCAGTTCCGACGGGACAACTCGTGGCTACACCTTC.